This TCR beta chain was identified during a study of T cells in Graves' hyperthyroidism and ophthalmopathy. Study-wide context: Sampling of peripheral blood happened at initial diagnosis, prior to any treatment.

From RNA transcripts, TCR beta CDR3 regions were amplified. With the HTBI primer set, the TCR CDR3 went through a first round of RT-PCR. TCRdb re-called the multiplex PCR reads through MiXCR, storing one row per CDR3 protein. The table includes about 400,000 distinct CDR3 sequences, around 15% detected once. Whole-study findings and limits: Ophthalmopathy, as predicted by the model, came a median about seven months after the prediction. Most thyroid clonotypes expanded above 0.001 were also detected in blood.

This clonotype came up many times. The antigen remains undetermined. Clinical symptoms, serum thyroxine, TRAb, thyroid ultrasound and orbital computed tomography informed diagnoses. CDR1 is MNHEY, CDR2 SVGAGI, per germline. The length of the CDR3 is 15 residues. The V end was cut by 0 bases, the J end by 0 bases, with 8 bases between. The sample was blood. This TCR came from a man aged 45-65 years with Graves' ophthalmopathy. The chain uses TRBV6-5 and TRBJ1-2, with D unclear. CDR3 loop: CASSYSTLANYGYTF. In DNA, the CDR3 is TGTGCCAGCAGTTACTCAACACTTGCTAACTATGGCTACACCTTC.